A selection of T cell receptor beta chains follows, all from one sample in a study of blood T cells in healthy people across ages. MiXCR, run by TCRdb on the 5' RACE reads, gives a single entry per CDR3 protein. This sample has 700,000 to 850,000 distinct CDR3 sequences; roughly 34% occur once, and the top ten carry over 10%. The sequenced sample was blood. All receptors come from a man aged 18 to 30 in good health. The CDR3 runs from the conserved cysteine through the conserved F or W. D genes are given only for firm matches. Size values are once, few and many counts, or a class for expanded clones, and some rows have none.

v_call: TRBV9; cdr3_length: 14; j_call: TRBJ1-1; d_call: NA; clone_size: few; cdr3_aa: CASSVGDSDTEAFF; cdr3_nt: TGTGCCAGCAGCGTAGGGGACTCAGACACTGAAGCTTTCTTT
v_call: TRBV7-2; cdr3_length: 14; j_call: TRBJ1-1; d_call: NA; clone_size: NA; cdr3_aa: CASSLISQNTEAFF; cdr3_nt: TGTGCCAGCAGCTTAATCTCACAGAACACTGAAGCTTTCTTT
v_call: TRBV6-2/TRBV6-3; cdr3_length: 15; j_call: TRBJ1-5; d_call: TRBD1; clone_size: few; cdr3_aa: CASSYPGGGNQPQHF; cdr3_nt: TGTGCCAGCAGTTACCCAGGGGGGGGCAATCAGCCCCAGCATTTT
v_call: TRBV4-1; cdr3_length: 17; j_call: TRBJ2-7; d_call: NA; clone_size: NA; cdr3_aa: CASSQDNRPDSYNEQYF; cdr3_nt: TGCGCCAGCAGCCAAGATAACAGGCCGGACTCCTACAATGAGCAGTACTTC
v_call: TRBV12-3/TRBV12-4; cdr3_length: 16; j_call: TRBJ2-5; d_call: TRBD2; clone_size: NA; cdr3_aa: CASSLMSGGLGGTQYF; cdr3_nt: TGTGCCAGCAGTTTGATGAGCGGGGGTCTGGGAGGGACCCAGTACTTC
v_call: TRBV5-5; cdr3_length: 14; j_call: TRBJ1-5; d_call: NA; clone_size: NA; cdr3_aa: CASSLRAVNQPQHF; cdr3_nt: TGTGCCAGCAGCTTAAGGGCCGTCAATCAGCCCCAGCATTTT
v_call: TRBV20-1; cdr3_length: 18; j_call: TRBJ2-3; d_call: TRBD2; clone_size: few; cdr3_aa: CSASRQIAGGLPTDTQYF; cdr3_nt: TGCAGTGCTAGTCGTCAAATAGCGGGGGGCCTCCCCACAGATACGCAGTATTTT
v_call: TRBV20-1; cdr3_length: 15; j_call: TRBJ1-5; d_call: NA; clone_size: NA; cdr3_aa: CSARWPRQVNQPQHF; cdr3_nt: TGCAGTGCTAGATGGCCGAGACAGGTCAATCAGCCCCAGCATTTT
v_call: TRBV12-3/TRBV12-4; cdr3_length: 20; j_call: TRBJ2-6; d_call: NA; clone_size: NA; cdr3_aa: CASSLRATPKADSGANVLTF; cdr3_nt: TGTGCCAGCAGTTTAAGGGCGACCCCTAAGGCGGACTCTGGGGCCAACGTCCTGACTTTC
v_call: TRBV12-3/TRBV12-4; cdr3_length: 13; j_call: TRBJ2-7; d_call: NA; clone_size: NA; cdr3_aa: CASSLERGLGQYF; cdr3_nt: TGTGCCAGTAGTTTAGAAAGGGGATTGGGGCAGTACTTC
v_call: TRBV9; cdr3_length: 13; j_call: TRBJ1-5; d_call: TRBD1; clone_size: NA; cdr3_aa: CASSAGGDQPQHF; cdr3_nt: TGTGCCAGCAGCGCAGGGGGCGATCAGCCCCAGCATTTT
v_call: TRBV6-6; cdr3_length: 14; j_call: TRBJ1-1; d_call: NA; clone_size: NA; cdr3_aa: CAGSPEPDGIEAFF; cdr3_nt: TGTGCCGGCAGTCCCGAACCGGACGGAATTGAAGCTTTCTTT
v_call: TRBV10-3; cdr3_length: 16; j_call: TRBJ2-3; d_call: TRBD1; clone_size: many; cdr3_aa: CAIRTGGRTYTDTQYF; cdr3_nt: TGTGCCATCAGGACAGGGGGTCGCACCTACACAGATACGCAGTATTTT
v_call: TRBV29-1; cdr3_length: 13; j_call: TRBJ2-7; d_call: TRBD1; clone_size: NA; cdr3_aa: CSVEGDRGDEQYF; cdr3_nt: TGCAGCGTTGAAGGGGACAGGGGTGACGAGCAGTACTTC
v_call: TRBV29-1; cdr3_length: 10; j_call: TRBJ2-5; d_call: NA; clone_size: few; cdr3_aa: CSIVVGTQYF; cdr3_nt: TGCAGCATTGTGGTCGGGACCCAGTACTTC
v_call: TRBV3-1; cdr3_length: 15; j_call: TRBJ1-6; d_call: TRBD1; clone_size: NA; cdr3_aa: CASSLTGQGHSPLHF; cdr3_nt: TGTGCCAGCAGTCTAACCGGACAGGGGCATTCACCCCTCCACTTT
v_call: TRBV2; cdr3_length: 13; j_call: TRBJ2-4; d_call: TRBD2; clone_size: NA; cdr3_aa: CATGTSGRYIQYF; cdr3_nt: TGTGCCACCGGGACTAGCGGGAGATACATTCAGTACTTC
v_call: TRBV6-2/TRBV6-3; cdr3_length: 13; j_call: TRBJ1-1; d_call: TRBD1; clone_size: NA; cdr3_aa: CASVGQLNTEAFF; cdr3_nt: TGTGCCAGCGTGGGACAGCTGAACACTGAAGCTTTCTTT
v_call: TRBV10-3; cdr3_length: 14; j_call: TRBJ1-5; d_call: NA; clone_size: NA; cdr3_aa: CAISDRVGGQPQHF; cdr3_nt: TGTGCCATCAGTGACAGGGTTGGCGGTCAGCCCCAGCATTTT
v_call: TRBV29-1; cdr3_length: 16; j_call: TRBJ2-4; d_call: TRBD2; clone_size: many; cdr3_aa: CSVGGITSGGRNIQYF; cdr3_nt: TGCAGCGTTGGGGGGATCACTAGCGGGGGGCGAAACATTCAGTACTTC
v_call: TRBV20-1; cdr3_length: 12; j_call: TRBJ2-7; d_call: NA; clone_size: many; cdr3_aa: CSAGDTAYEQYF; cdr3_nt: TGCAGTGCCGGAGACACGGCCTACGAGCAGTACTTC
v_call: TRBV4-3; cdr3_length: 16; j_call: TRBJ2-7; d_call: TRBD1; clone_size: many; cdr3_aa: CASSQFSGQGVYEQYF; cdr3_nt: TGCGCCAGCAGCCAATTCTCGGGACAGGGGGTCTACGAGCAGTACTTC
v_call: TRBV27; cdr3_length: 13; j_call: TRBJ2-1; d_call: NA; clone_size: NA; cdr3_aa: CASSVGRANEQFF; cdr3_nt: TGTGCCAGCAGTGTAGGGCGGGCCAATGAGCAGTTCTTC
v_call: TRBV6-5; cdr3_length: 15; j_call: TRBJ1-2; d_call: NA; clone_size: NA; cdr3_aa: CASVRGTGNNYGYTF; cdr3_nt: TGTGCCAGCGTTAGGGGAACAGGGAATAACTATGGCTACACCTTC